This note documents a single T cell receptor beta chain sequence. This specimen belongs to a study of blood T cell repertoires in COVID-19. Study information: Samples of COVID-19 (acute and convalescent) were obtained from the United States, Italy and Spain.

The trim removed 4 bases at V and 8 bases at J, leaving 13 bases unmatched. There are 16 residues in the CDR3. The germline V gene has CDR1 SGHRS and CDR2 YFSETQ. Data came from immunoSEQ multiplex PCR; TCRdb stores just in-frame clones and leaves some out. The sample holds 250,000 to 300,000 clones, 70% to 90% seen once. The TCR originated in a woman in her 30s who had recovered from COVID-19. V and J are TRBV5-1 and TRBJ1-4; 8 nucleotides match TRBD1. The material sequenced was peripheral blood. The CDR3 DNA reads TGCGCCAGCAGCCCAACCGGACAGGGAGGATTCGAAAAACTGTTTTTT. Its translation: CASSPTGQGGFEKLFF.